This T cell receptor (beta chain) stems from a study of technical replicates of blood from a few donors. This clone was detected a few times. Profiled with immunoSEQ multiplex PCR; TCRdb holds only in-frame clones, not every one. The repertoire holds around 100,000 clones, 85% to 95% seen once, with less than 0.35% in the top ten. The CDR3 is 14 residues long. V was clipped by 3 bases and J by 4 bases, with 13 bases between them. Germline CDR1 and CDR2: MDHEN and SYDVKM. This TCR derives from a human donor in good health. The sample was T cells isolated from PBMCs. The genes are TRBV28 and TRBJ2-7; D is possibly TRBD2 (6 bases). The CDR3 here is CASSFPEDYYEQYF. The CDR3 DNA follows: TGTGCCAGCAGTTTTCCCGAGGACTATTACGAGCAGTACTTC.